Listed below are T cell receptor beta chains from one sample, sequenced in a study of CD8 T cells in Susac syndrome. TCRdb re-derived calls from the immunoSEQ multiplex PCR reads in MiXCR, one entry per CDR3 protein. The table has some 300,000 distinct CDR3 sequences, 85% seen once; the top ten hold 0.21%. Sequenced: CD8+ T cells from PBMCs. These receptors came from a human donor with multiple sclerosis. Both conserved end residues are part of each CDR3. The D gene is left open where the match is weak. The size of a clone is reported for some rows only, either as once, few or many, or as a class for expanded clones.

clone_size	d_call	j_call	v_call	cdr3_nt	cdr3_aa
NA	TRBD1	TRBJ2-7	TRBV5-6	TGTGCCAGCAGCTTTGGGACAGGGCCGGATCACGAGCAGTACTTC	CASSFGTGPDHEQYF
NA	TRBD2	TRBJ2-1	TRBV19	TGTGCCAGCGCGGGACTAGCGGACCCCTACAATGAGCAGTTCTTC	CASAGLADPYNEQFF
few	NA	TRBJ1-2	TRBV5-4	TGTGCCAGCAGCTTGTACAGTCTGAATGGCTACACCTTC	CASSLYSLNGYTF
NA	TRBD2	TRBJ2-5	TRBV28	TGTGCCAGCAGTTTGTGGACTAGCGGGAGGGGGACCCAGTGCTTC	CASSLWTSGRGTQCF
NA	NA	TRBJ2-1	TRBV15	TGTGCCACCAGCAGTACACTAGCTCTGGGTAGAAATGAGCAGTTCTTC	CATSSTLALGRNEQFF
NA	TRBD2	TRBJ2-1	TRBV20-1	TGCAGTGCTAGATCCGAAAAGCGGGAGAGCTCCTACAATGAGCAGTTCTTC	CSARSEKRESSYNEQFF
NA	NA	TRBJ2-1	TRBV4-3	TGCGCCAGCAGCCAAAGGCGCGGCAATGAGCAGTTCTTC	CASSQRRGNEQFF
NA	NA	TRBJ2-7	TRBV4-3	TGCGCCAGCAGCCAAGAGACCAACTACGAGCAGTACTTC	CASSQETNYEQYF
NA	NA	TRBJ2-3	TRBV29-1	TGCAGCGTTGAGAAGGGATGGCCAGATACGCAGTATTTT	CSVEKGWPDTQYF
few	NA	TRBJ1-5	TRBV27	TGTGCCAGCAGTTTAGTAGGTAGCAATCAGCCCCAGCATTTT	CASSLVGSNQPQHF
NA	TRBD2	TRBJ2-1	TRBV19	TGTGCCAGTAGTATAGTCTTACTAGCGTCCAATGAGCAGTTCTTC	CASSIVLLASNEQFF
NA	TRBD2	TRBJ2-3	TRBV19	TGTGCCAGTAGCGGTAGCGGGAGGAGGGCAGATACGCAGTATTTT	CASSGSGRRADTQYF
NA	NA	TRBJ2-7	TRBV15	TGTGCCACCAGCAGTGACTGGCGGGCCTACGAGCAGTACTTC	CATSSDWRAYEQYF
NA	NA	TRBJ2-5	TRBV14	TGTGCCAGCAGCCAAGATTACCTTCAGGCGGGGTACCAAGAGACCCAGTACTTC	CASSQDYLQAGYQETQYF
NA	TRBD2	TRBJ2-7	TRBV6-5	TGTGCCAGCAGTTACTCGCCTGGGGGGGAAAGCTCCTACGAGCAGTACTTC	CASSYSPGGESSYEQYF
NA	TRBD1	TRBJ2-1	TRBV4-3	TGCGCCAGCAGCCAAGTAGGGGACAGGGGATACAATGAGCAGTTCTTC	CASSQVGDRGYNEQFF
NA	NA	TRBJ2-5	TRBV10-3	TGTGCCATCAGTGAGATTCAAGAGACCCAGTACTTC	CAISEIQETQYF
NA	NA	TRBJ2-3	TRBV19	TGTGCCAGTAGTATCGGGATCTACACAGATACGCAGTATTTT	CASSIGIYTDTQYF
NA	NA	TRBJ2-5	TRBV10-3	TGTGCCATCAGTGAGTCGGAGATTGTCGGAACCCAGTACTTC	CAISESEIVGTQYF
NA	TRBD1	TRBJ2-7	TRBV6-5	TGTGCCAGCAGTTCGGGACAGGGAGCCGAGCAGTACTTC	CASSSGQGAEQYF
NA	TRBD1	TRBJ1-5	TRBV4-3	TGCGCCAGCAGCCAAGATGTGGAGGGACAGATCTATCAGCCCCAGCATTTT	CASSQDVEGQIYQPQHF
NA	NA	TRBJ1-1	TRBV9	TGTGCCAGCAGCGTAGGCGGGAGCGGGCCCAACACTGAAGCTTTCTTT	CASSVGGSGPNTEAFF
NA	TRBD2	TRBJ2-3	TRBV20-1	TGCAGTGCTAGAGATAGGAGCGGGAGATTGGCAGATACGCAGTATTTT	CSARDRSGRLADTQYF
NA	NA	TRBJ1-1	TRBV6-2/TRBV6-3	TGTGCCAGCAGTTTCCTATCCCATACTGAAGCTTTCTTT	CASSFLSHTEAFF
NA	TRBD1	TRBJ2-7	TRBV7-8	TGTGCCAGCAGCGGCACAGGGGGCGAGCAGTACTTC	CASSGTGGEQYF
NA	TRBD2	TRBJ2-5	TRBV4-3	TGCGCCAGCAGCCACTACCTAGCGGGGCCCCAAGAGACCCAGTACTTC	CASSHYLAGPQETQYF